This section outlines one TCR beta chain sequence together with its context. CDR1 and CDR2 (germline): KGHSH, LQKENI. Trimming shortened V by 3 bases and J by 2 bases, and 9 bases separated the two germline ends. The CDR3 has 14 residues. This sample was taken from a study of blood T cell repertoires in COVID-19. Study as a whole: COVID-19 samples collected from the United States, Italy and Spain covered acute and convalescent phases.

In the original processing: The authors estimated nucleated cell counts from reference gene primer amplification. Data came from immunoSEQ multiplex PCR; TCRdb stores just in-frame clones and leaves some out. The V and J calls and clone size were taken over from that table, and D and trimming were inferred from the DNA. Of approximately 250,000 clones listed, approximately 86% are singletons. Sequenced: peripheral blood. The TCR originated in a man between 18 and 29 years old with active or convalescent COVID-19. The chain recombines TRBV18 with TRBJ2-3; tentative D call: TRBD1 (6 bases). The CDR3 reads CASSPGGFTDTQYF. The CDR3 DNA reads TGTGCCAGCTCACCTGGGGGCTTCACAGATACGCAGTATTTT.